Presented here are 18 T cell receptor beta chains from one specimen sequenced in a study of T cells after somatic rescue of genetic block. Sequencing used immunoSEQ multiplex PCR; TCRdb keeps in-frame clones, though not all of them. The sample has tens of thousands of clones; more than 80% are singletons. What was sequenced was peripheral blood mononuclear cells (PBMCs). The receptors were sampled from a woman between 18 and 29 years old.

The chain links TRBV27 to TRBJ1-5; D is perhaps TRBD1 (6 bases). Germline-derived CDR1 and CDR2 are MNHEY and SMNVEV (reference sequence). V lost 2 bases to trimming and J lost 1 base, with 12 bases between them. The CDR3 contains 16 residues. CDR3 in DNA: TGTGCCAGCAGTTTACGGGGCACAGGGAGCAATCAGCCCCAGCATTTT. It specifies CASSLRGTGSNQPQHF.

The chain links TRBV28 to TRBJ2-4; possible D gene TRBD1, 6 bases. This CDR3 has 13 residues. Trimming pared 7 bases from V and 7 bases from J, leaving 14 bases between. Looked up from germline, CDR1 is MDHEN and CDR2 is SYDVKM. The CDR3 loop reads CASNSGQWNIQYF. The CDR3 region has the DNA TGTGCCAGCAATTCGGGACAATGGAACATTCAGTACTTC.

The V call is TRBV27, the J call TRBJ2-5; 8 bases align to TRBD1. Unmatched junction bases numbered 15, after V lost 5 bases and J lost 7 bases. The CDR3 loop spans 16 amino acids. CDR1 and CDR2 (germline): MNHEY, SMNVEV (reference sequence). CDR3 coding DNA: TGTGCCAGCAGTCTAGGACAGGGACCGAAAAGGGGGACCCAGTACTTC. Residues: CASSLGQGPKRGTQYF.

The chain joins TRBV19 to TRBJ2-4; tentatively, D is TRBD1 or TRBD2 (6 bases each). Germline CDR1 and CDR2: LNHDA and SQIVND (reference sequence). There are 17 residues in the CDR3. V dropped 1 base and J dropped 1 base, with 14 bases sitting between them. In DNA, the CDR3 is TGTGCCAGTAGTATAGGAGGGGGGAATCGGGCCAAAAACATTCAGTACTTC. It codes for CASSIGGGNRAKNIQYF.

This clone appeared a few times. The chain is built from TRBV7-9 and TRBJ2-7; 7 nucleotides line up with TRBD1. The germline V gene encodes CDR1 SEHNR and CDR2 FQNEAQ (reference sequence). V gave up 6 bases and J gave up 0 bases; unmatched junction bases: 5. This CDR3 is 14 amino acids long. CDR3 amino acids: CASSHRDSSYEQYF. The CDR3 DNA follows: TGTGCCAGCAGTCACCGGGACAGCTCCTACGAGCAGTACTTC.

The J gene is TRBJ2-4, the V gene TRBV28; TRBD1 aligns across 7 bases. Trimming removed 2 bases from V and 0 bases from J; junction bases left unmatched: 1. CDR3 length: 15 residues. CDR1 MDHEN and CDR2 SYDVKM come from the germline V gene. This CDR3 is CASSLGQVAKNIQYF. DNA for the CDR3: TGTGCCAGCAGTTTAGGACAGGTAGCCAAAAACATTCAGTACTTC.

A single count supports this clone. The gene calls are TRBV5-8 and TRBJ2-7; TRBD2 might be the D (6 bases). V gave up 2 bases and J gave up 0 bases, with 15 bases separating them. The CDR3 is 16 residues long. From germline, CDR1 is SGHTS and CDR2 YDEGEE. CDR3 in amino acids: CASSFPARRGSYEQYF. For the CDR3, the DNA is TGTGCCAGCAGCTTTCCCGCCCGGAGGGGCTCCTACGAGCAGTACTTC.

V usage is TRBV6-1 and J usage is TRBJ2-1; D is perhaps TRBD2 (6 bases). Deletions cut 6 bases from V and 6 bases from J, with 18 bases between. CDR3 length equals 15 residues. Germline CDR1 and CDR2: MNHNS and SASEGT. The CDR3 spells CASRREVGGGNEQFF. As DNA, the CDR3 is TGTGCCAGCAGAAGGGAGGTGGGGGGTGGCAATGAGCAGTTCTTC.

The V call is TRBV7-2, the J call TRBJ1-1, with TRBD1 as a possible D gene (6 bases). CDR1 and CDR2 from the germline V gene are SGHTA and FQGNSA. Trimming cost V 3 bases and J 5 bases, with 16 bases left between them. This CDR3 has 15 residues. The CDR3 reads CASSFGGQSMTEAFF. Here the CDR3 DNA reads TGTGCCAGCAGCTTTGGGGGGCAATCTATGACTGAAGCTTTCTTT.

The chain links TRBV28 to TRBJ2-4; the match to TRBD2 covers 15 bases. The CDR3 covers 17 residues. With 9 bases clipped from V and 1 base from J, the junction kept 7 bases outside the gene matches. The germline V gene encodes CDR1 MDHEN and CDR2 SYDVKM. CDR3 coding DNA: TGTGCCAGTCGGACTAGCGGGAGGGCCGGGGCCAAAAACATTCAGTACTTC. Its protein product is CASRTSGRAGAKNIQYF. The variable domain in full, completed from reference TRBV28 and TRBJ2-4, reads DVKVTQSSRYLVKRTGEKVFLECVQDMDHENMFWYRQDPGLGLRLIYFSYDVKMKEKGDIPEGYSVSREKKERFSLILESASTNQTSMYLCASRTSGRAGAKNIQYFGAGTRLSVL.

V usage is TRBV28 and J usage is TRBJ2-7, with D perhaps matching TRBD2 (5 bases). The germline V gene encodes CDR1 MDHEN and CDR2 SYDVKM. This CDR3 is built from 14 residues. Trimming shortened V by 2 bases and J by 3 bases, and 11 bases separated the two germline ends. CDR3 in amino acids: CASSLGRDYYEQYF. The CDR3 nucleotides are TGTGCCAGCAGTTTAGGCAGAGACTACTACGAGCAGTACTTC.

In its sample, this clone was seen once. The chain combines TRBV6-5 with TRBJ1-2; D uncertain. The CDR3 is 15 residues long. V was trimmed by 0 bases and J by 6 bases, leaving 14 bases between them. CDR1 is MNHEY and CDR2 is SVGAGI in the germline V gene. In DNA, the CDR3 is TGTGCCAGCAGTTACTCGTTTTGGGGTCGTGATGGCTACACCTTC. This gives the protein CASSYSFWGRDGYTF.

This chain links TRBV11-2 with TRBJ1-1, with 9 bases matching TRBD1. The CDR3 has 14 amino acids. Germline V gene data show CDR1 as SGHAT and CDR2 as FQNNGV. V shed 3 bases and J 6 bases; nucleotides not matched to a gene: 5. This chain's CDR3 is CASSFHRGRAEAFF. The CDR3 DNA follows: TGTGCCAGCAGCTTTCACAGGGGGCGCGCTGAAGCTTTCTTT.

The chain recombines TRBV11-2 with TRBJ1-2, with 7 positions matching TRBD1. From germline, CDR1 is SGHAT and CDR2 FQNNGV. V shed 3 bases, J shed 7 bases, and the junction held 5 bases outside the gene matches. CDR3 length: 13 amino acids. Here the CDR3 reads CASSFSGGGGYTF. The DNA for the CDR3 is TGTGCCAGCAGCTTTTCAGGGGGTGGTGGCTACACCTTC.

In the case of this clone: A read error may account for a junction end that differs from germline. V usage is TRBV15 and J usage is TRBJ2-3; 10 bases map to TRBD1. The germline V gene has CDR1 LNHNV and CDR2 YYDKDF (reference sequence). The CDR3 has 15 amino acids. CDR3 bases: TGTGCCGCCAGCAGAGATGGTGGGACAGGGGCCGCGCAGTATTTT. It translates to CAASRDGGTGAAQYF.

The chain employs TRBV28 and TRBJ2-2; D could derive from TRBD1 or TRBD2 (6 bases each). Germline V gives CDR1 MDHEN, CDR2 SYDVKM. The V end was cut by 4 bases, the J end by 3 bases, with 15 bases between. There are 16 residues in the CDR3. In DNA, the CDR3 is TGTGCCAGCAGTTCCCCAGACAGGAGGGACACCGGGGAGCTGTTTTTT. It codes for CASSSPDRRDTGELFF.

This clone came up a few times. The chain carries TRBV7-7 and TRBJ1-4; no clear D. CDR1 is SSHAT and CDR2 is FNYEAQ in the germline V gene (reference sequence). The CDR3 is 15 amino acids. The CDR3 nucleotides are TGTGCTAGCGCCCCGGGGTTCGCAACTAATGAAAAACTGTTTTTT. It encodes CASAPGFATNEKLFF.

The chain is built from TRBV20-1 and TRBJ2-1; D ambiguous. The germline gives CDR1 DFQATT, CDR2 SNEGSKA (reference sequence). Trimming removed 5 bases from V and 10 bases from J, with 9 bases in between. This CDR3 comprises 10 residues. As DNA, the CDR3 is TGCAGTGCTCTAAGTGGAGAGCAGTTCTTC. It specifies CSALSGEQFF.